The T cell receptor beta chain described here comes from a study of cytomegalovirus exposure and HLA in healthy donors. General study results and limits: Reportedly, HLA-A and HLA-B alleles of most subjects were accurately predicted from TCR beta. Previous analysis showed most TCR beta V segments were productive about 90% or about 30% of the time. A later analysis linked a missense variant in DCLRE1C to the trimming of TCR beta V and J genes.

Primers for the PCR totalled 60 Vbeta and 13 Jbeta. Clones were sequenced by immunoSEQ multiplex PCR, and TCRdb holds only the in-frame ones, with some missing. The specimen's table records around 71,000 clones. Comment on this clone: Its cognate antigen is unknown.

Trimming pared 2 bases from V and 7 bases from J, leaving 9 bases between. Germline CDR1 reads KGHSH; CDR2 reads LQKENI. The CDR3 is 13 amino acids. Donors were ostensibly healthy at sampling, although undocumented immune exposures were probable. The TCR was taken from a woman in her thirties in good health and CMV-seronegative. The gene calls are TRBV18 and TRBJ1-5; a possible D gene is TRBD1 (5 bases). The sample consisted of PBMCs. CDR3 sequence: CASSPDRGQPQHF. CDR3 DNA: TGTGCCAGCTCACCAGATAGGGGACAGCCCCAGCATTTT.